This T cell receptor beta chain was identified during a study of technical replicates of blood from a few donors. The protocol was immunoSEQ multiplex PCR, while the TCRdb copy is restricted to in-frame clones and leaves out a portion. The table includes 65,000 to 85,000 clones, roughly 94% detected once. Germline V lookup: CDR1 SGHRS, CDR2 YFSETQ. The CDR3 has 14 residues. The V gene end was trimmed by 3 bases and the J gene end by 6 bases; junction bases not matched to a gene: 9. The rearrangement joins TRBV5-1 to TRBJ2-7, with 7 bases aligning to TRBD2. This sequence was found in a human donor in good health. The sample consisted of T cells isolated from PBMCs. The CDR3 reads CASSYGGGQREQYF. DNA for the CDR3: TGCGCCAGCAGCTACGGGGGAGGGCAACGCGAGCAGTACTTC. The variable domain in full, completed from reference TRBV5-1 and TRBJ2-7, reads KAGVTQTPRYLIKTRGQQVTLSCSPISGHRSVSWYQQTPGQGLQFLFEYFSETQRNKGNFPGRFSGRQFSNSRSEMNVSTLELGDSALYLCASSYGGGQREQYFGPGTRLTVT.